This record covers a single T cell receptor (beta chain). Antigen specificity is unknown. The sample originates from a study of T cell responses to AZD1222 COVID-19 vaccine. Notes on the study in general: Sampling that yielded the repertoires occurred only after the peak T cell response. Seropositive at baseline were only 5 to 7 AZD1222 recipients.

Trimming removed 5 bases at V and 5 bases at J, with 15 bases between. The CDR3 covers 14 residues. Germline V gene sequence: CDR1 SGHAT, CDR2 FQNNGV. Some clones are missing from TCRdb's copy, which holds only in-frame ones; the method was immunoSEQ multiplex PCR. The sample contains about 150,000 clones, over 90% of which appear only once. Source: peripheral blood, taken on day 0 of AZD1222 vaccination. This rearrangement joins TRBV11-2 to TRBJ1-1; D may be TRBD1 (6 bases). The sequence derives from an adult in good health. The CDR3 nucleotides are TGTGCCAGCAGCCCGGTCAGGGGTGAGACTGAAGCTTTCTTT. Encoded protein: CASSPVRGETEAFF.